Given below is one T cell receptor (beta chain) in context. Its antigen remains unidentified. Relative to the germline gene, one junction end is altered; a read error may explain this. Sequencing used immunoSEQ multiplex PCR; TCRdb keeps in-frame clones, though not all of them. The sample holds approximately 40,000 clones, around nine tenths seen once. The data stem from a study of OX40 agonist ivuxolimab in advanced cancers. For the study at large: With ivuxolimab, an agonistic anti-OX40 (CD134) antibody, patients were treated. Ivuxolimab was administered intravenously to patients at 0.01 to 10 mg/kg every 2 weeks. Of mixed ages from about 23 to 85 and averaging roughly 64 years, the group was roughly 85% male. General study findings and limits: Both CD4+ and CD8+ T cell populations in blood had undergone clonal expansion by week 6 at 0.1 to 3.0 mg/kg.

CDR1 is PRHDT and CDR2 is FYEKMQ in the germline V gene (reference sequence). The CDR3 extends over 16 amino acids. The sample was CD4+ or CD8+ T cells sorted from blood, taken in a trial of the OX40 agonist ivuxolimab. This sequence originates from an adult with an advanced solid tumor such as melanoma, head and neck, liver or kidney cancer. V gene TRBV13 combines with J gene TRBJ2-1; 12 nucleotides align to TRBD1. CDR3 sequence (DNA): TGTGCCAGCAGATTAGGGGGACAGGGGGCGATCCATGAGCAGTTCTTC. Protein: CASRLGGQGAIHEQFF.